The 14 T cell receptor beta chains below were found in one sample sequenced in a study of OX40 agonist ivuxolimab in advanced cancers. TCRdb keeps only in-frame clones here, not all; method: immunoSEQ multiplex PCR. This sample has about 73,000 clones, with around 90% found just once. The sample consisted of CD4+ or CD8+ T cells sorted from blood, taken in a trial of the OX40 agonist ivuxolimab. Receptor source: an adult with an advanced solid tumor such as melanoma, head and neck, liver or kidney cancer.

CDR3 amino acids: CASSLGLAGNEQFF. CDR3 nucleotides: TGTGCCAGCAGTTTGGGACTAGCGGGTAATGAGCAGTTCTTC. The rearrangement uses TRBV27 and TRBJ2-1; 12 nucleotides align to TRBD2. Germline CDR1 and CDR2: MNHEY and SMNVEV (reference sequence). V was clipped by 3 bases and J by 7 bases; unmatched bases: 1. The CDR3 is 14 amino acids.

This rearrangement joins TRBV4-2 to TRBJ2-1; the D gene is possibly TRBD2 (6 bases). Germline CDR1 LGHNA, CDR2 YNFKEQ. With 0 bases removed from V and 2 bases from J, the gap between germline ends came to 11 bases. CDR3 length equals 16 residues. The DNA of the CDR3 is TGTGCCAGCAGCCAAGATTTAGGACTACCCTACAATGAGCAGTTCTTC. Its translation: CASSQDLGLPYNEQFF.

A single count supports this clone. The J gene is TRBJ2-7, the V gene TRBV7-9; D unclear. CDR1 SEHNR and CDR2 FQNEAQ come from the germline V gene (reference sequence). V lost 1 base and J lost 3, with 4 bases in between. CDR3 length equals 12 residues. The CDR3 sequence: CASSLVHYEQYF. The CDR3 bases are TGTGCCAGCAGCTTAGTCCACTACGAGCAGTACTTC. Full variable domain (missing parts from reference TRBV7-9 and TRBJ2-7): DTGVSQNPRHKITKRGQNVTFRCDPISEHNRLYWYRQTLGQGPEFLTYFQNEAQLEKSRLLSDRFSAERPKGSFSTLEIQRTEQGDSAMYLCASSLVHYEQYFGPGTRLTVT.

The rearrangement joins TRBV10-3 to TRBJ2-5; D ambiguous. Trimming removed 0 bases at V and 4 bases at J, with 12 bases between. Per germline, CDR1 ENHRY and CDR2 SYGVKD. This CDR3 has 15 residues. CDR3: CAISESVRPGETQYF. In DNA form, the CDR3 reads TGTGCCATCAGTGAGTCCGTCAGGCCGGGAGAGACCCAGTACTTC.

This chain connects TRBV6-5 to TRBJ1-3; no firm D call. From germline, CDR1 is MNHEY and CDR2 SVGAGI. The CDR3 covers 13 residues. With 7 bases removed from V and 2 bases from J, the gap between germline ends came to 9 bases. The CDR3 region is CASKVGTGNTIYF. In nucleotides, the CDR3 is TGTGCCAGCAAGGTGGGGACTGGAAACACCATATATTTT.

There are a few counts of this clone. The chain recombines TRBV2 with TRBJ1-1; tentatively, D is TRBD1 (6 bases). The V end lost 10 bases, the J end lost 2 bases, and 11 bases lay between the germline ends. Germline CDR1 reads SNHLY; CDR2 reads FYNNEI. The CDR3 is 12 residues long. This chain's CDR3 is CAKGQPNTEAFF. For the CDR3, the DNA is TGTGCCAAAGGACAGCCAAACACTGAAGCTTTCTTT.

This chain links TRBV27 with TRBJ2-7; 11 bases agree with TRBD2. Germline V lookup: CDR1 MNHEY, CDR2 SMNVEV (reference sequence). V dropped 0 bases and J dropped 4; count of bases not matched to a gene: 2. The CDR3 runs 15 residues. CDR3 nucleotide sequence: TGTGCCAGCAGTTTATCCCGGACTAGCGGGTACGAGCAGTACTTC. Residues: CASSLSRTSGYEQYF.

V gene TRBV19 combines with J gene TRBJ2-7; D might be TRBD1 (5 bases). Per germline, CDR1 LNHDA and CDR2 SQIVND (reference sequence). V was trimmed by 4 bases and J by 0 bases, leaving 10 bases between them. The CDR3 spans 14 residues. In nucleotides, the CDR3 is TGTGCCAGTAGTAGGCAGGGCAGCTCCTACGAGCAGTACTTC. Protein: CASSRQGSSYEQYF.

V is TRBV7-3 and J is TRBJ2-1; 9 bases are a match to TRBD2. CDR1 is SGHTA and CDR2 is FQGTGA in the germline V gene. The CDR3 consists of 15 residues. Trimming removed 5 bases from V and 4 bases from J; junction bases left unmatched: 6. CDR3 sequence: CASSHGTSPYNEQFF. CDR3 DNA sequence: TGTGCCAGCAGCCACGGGACTAGCCCTTACAATGAGCAGTTCTTC.

The gene calls are TRBV11-1 and TRBJ2-5, with 12 bases lining up with TRBD2. The V gene end was trimmed by 5 bases and the J gene end by 5 bases; junction bases not matched to a gene: 18. The CDR3 length is 19 residues. Germline V gene data show CDR1 as SGHAT and CDR2 as FQDESV (reference sequence). In DNA form, the CDR3 reads TGTGCCAGCAGCCAGGGGCTTTCCGGACTAGCGGGACCTCTGGAGACCCAGTACTTC. Its protein product is CASSQGLSGLAGPLETQYF.

The V and J genes are TRBV23-1 and TRBJ2-2; D is unresolved. TRBV23-1 is annotated as an ORF whose role is uncertain. The CDR3 contains 14 residues. Trimming pared 0 bases from V and 4 bases from J, leaving 6 bases between. The CDR3 here is CASSQSWGTGELFF. Written as DNA, the CDR3 is TGCGCCAGCAGTCAATCTTGGGGCACCGGGGAGCTGTTTTTT.

This chain joins TRBV18 and TRBJ1-2; 7 nucleotides match TRBD1. CDR3 size: 15 residues. The junction had 11 bases not matched to a gene; V was cut back by 6 bases and J by 4 bases. Germline V gene lookup returns CDR1 KGHSH and CDR2 LQKENI. Here the CDR3 DNA reads TGTGCCAGCTCTTTGAGACAGGGTCAAGTCTATGGCTACACCTTC. It translates to CASSLRQGQVYGYTF.

The rearrangement links TRBV2 to TRBJ1-6; D not certain. Germline V gene lookup returns CDR1 SNHLY and CDR2 FYNNEI. CDR3 length: 17 amino acids. Deletions cut 3 bases from V and 0 bases from J, with 12 bases between. The CDR3 DNA follows: TGTGCCAGCAGTGAGCGTAGAGTCCACTCCTATAATTCACCCCTCCACTTT. Encoded protein: CASSERRVHSYNSPLHF. Looking up the rest from reference TRBV2 and TRBJ1-6 gives the full variable domain: EPEVTQTPSHQVTQMGQEVILRCVPISNHLYFYWYRQILGQKVEFLVSFYNNEISEKSEIFDDQFSVERPDGSNFTLKIRSTKLEDSAMYFCASSERRVHSYNSPLHFGNGTRLTVT.

The chain couples TRBV6-1 to TRBJ2-5; D perhaps matches TRBD1 (5 bases). The CDR3 sequence is 13 residues long. In germline, CDR1 is MNHNS, CDR2 SASEGT. Trimming stripped 11 bases from V and 5 bases from J, with 18 bases between. The CDR3 DNA reads TGTGCCGAAGGGGCCGGATTGAAGGAGACCCAGTACTTC. Amino acid sequence: CAEGAGLKETQYF.